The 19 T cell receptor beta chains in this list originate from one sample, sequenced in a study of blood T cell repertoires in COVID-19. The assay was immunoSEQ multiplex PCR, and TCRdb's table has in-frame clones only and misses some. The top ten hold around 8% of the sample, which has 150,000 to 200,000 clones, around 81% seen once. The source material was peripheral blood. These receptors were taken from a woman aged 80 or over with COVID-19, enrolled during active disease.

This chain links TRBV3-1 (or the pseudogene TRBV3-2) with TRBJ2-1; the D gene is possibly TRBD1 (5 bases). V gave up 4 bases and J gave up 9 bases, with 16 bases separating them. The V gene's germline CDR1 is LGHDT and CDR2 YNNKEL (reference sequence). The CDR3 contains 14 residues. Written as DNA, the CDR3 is TGTGCCAGCAGCCCAGGGTTCTTAAGAGGTGAGCAGTTCTTC. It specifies CASSPGFLRGEQFF.

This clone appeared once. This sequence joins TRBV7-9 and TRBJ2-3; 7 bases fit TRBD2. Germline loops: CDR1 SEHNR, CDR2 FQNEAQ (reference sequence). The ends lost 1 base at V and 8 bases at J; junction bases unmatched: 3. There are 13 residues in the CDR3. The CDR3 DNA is TGTGCCAGCAGCTTAGGGAGCGGGGCTACGCAGTATTTT. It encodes CASSLGSGATQYF.

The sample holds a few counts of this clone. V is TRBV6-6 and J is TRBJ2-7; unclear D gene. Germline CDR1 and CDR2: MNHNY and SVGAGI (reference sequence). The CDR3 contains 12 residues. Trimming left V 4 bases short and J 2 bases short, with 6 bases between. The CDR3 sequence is CASSSGPYEQYF. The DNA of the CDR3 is TGTGCCAGCAGTTCCGGTCCCTACGAGCAGTACTTC.

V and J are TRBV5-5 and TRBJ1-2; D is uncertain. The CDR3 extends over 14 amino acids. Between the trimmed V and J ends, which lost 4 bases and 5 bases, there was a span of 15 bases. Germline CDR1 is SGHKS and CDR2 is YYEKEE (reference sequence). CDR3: CASSPAPSVYGYTF. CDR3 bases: TGTGCCAGCAGCCCCGCCCCGAGCGTTTATGGCTACACCTTC.

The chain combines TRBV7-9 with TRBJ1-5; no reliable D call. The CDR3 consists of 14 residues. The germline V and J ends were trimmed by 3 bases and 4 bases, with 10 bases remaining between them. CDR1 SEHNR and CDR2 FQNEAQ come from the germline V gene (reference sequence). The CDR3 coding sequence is TGTGCCAGCAGCTTCGACACCCTAAATCAGCCCCAGCATTTT. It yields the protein CASSFDTLNQPQHF.

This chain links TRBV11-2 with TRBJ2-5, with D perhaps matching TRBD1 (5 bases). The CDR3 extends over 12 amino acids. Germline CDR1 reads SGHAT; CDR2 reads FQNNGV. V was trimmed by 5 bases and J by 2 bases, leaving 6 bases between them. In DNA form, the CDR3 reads TGTGCCAGCAGCCCAGGGCAAGAGACCCAGTACTTC. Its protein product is CASSPGQETQYF.

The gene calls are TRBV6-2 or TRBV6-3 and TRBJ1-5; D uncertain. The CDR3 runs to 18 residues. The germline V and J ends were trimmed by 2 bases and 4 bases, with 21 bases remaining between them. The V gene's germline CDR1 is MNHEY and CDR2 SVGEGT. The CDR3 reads CASSYEGGVGSTNQPQHF. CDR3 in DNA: TGTGCCAGCAGTTACGAGGGCGGGGTCGGGAGCACAAATCAGCCCCAGCATTTT.

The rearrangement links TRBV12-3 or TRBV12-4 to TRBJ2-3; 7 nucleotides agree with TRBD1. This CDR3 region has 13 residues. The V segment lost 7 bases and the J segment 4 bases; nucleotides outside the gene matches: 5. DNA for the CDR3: TGTGCCAGCACGTTAACAGGGGCAGATACGCAGTATTTT. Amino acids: CASTLTGADTQYF.

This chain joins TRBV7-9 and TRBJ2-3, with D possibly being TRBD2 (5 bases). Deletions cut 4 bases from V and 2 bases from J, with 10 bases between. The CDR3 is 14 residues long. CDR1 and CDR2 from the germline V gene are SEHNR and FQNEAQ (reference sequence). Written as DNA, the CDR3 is TGTGCCAGCAGCTATGGCCGGGACACAGATACGCAGTATTTT. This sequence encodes CASSYGRDTDTQYF.

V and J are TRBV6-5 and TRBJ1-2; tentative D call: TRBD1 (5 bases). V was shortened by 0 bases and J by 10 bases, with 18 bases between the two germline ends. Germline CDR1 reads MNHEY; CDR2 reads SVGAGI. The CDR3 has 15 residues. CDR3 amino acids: CASSYSTDNYGDYTF. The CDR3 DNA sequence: TGTGCCAGCAGTTACTCGACAGACAACTATGGGGACTACACCTTC.

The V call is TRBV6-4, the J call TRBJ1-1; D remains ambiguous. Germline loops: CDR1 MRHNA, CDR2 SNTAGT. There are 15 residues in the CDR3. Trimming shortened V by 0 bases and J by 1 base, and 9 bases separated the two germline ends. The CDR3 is CASSDSTGGNTEAFF. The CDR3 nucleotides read TGTGCCAGCAGTGACTCGACGGGAGGGAACACTGAAGCTTTCTTT.

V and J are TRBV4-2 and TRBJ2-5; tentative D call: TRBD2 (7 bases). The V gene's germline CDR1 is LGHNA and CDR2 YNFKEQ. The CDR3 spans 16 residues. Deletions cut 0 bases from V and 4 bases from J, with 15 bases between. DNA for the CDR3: TGTGCCAGCAGCCAAGAGGGGGCTCGGGGGGCAGAGACCCAGTACTTC. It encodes CASSQEGARGAETQYF.

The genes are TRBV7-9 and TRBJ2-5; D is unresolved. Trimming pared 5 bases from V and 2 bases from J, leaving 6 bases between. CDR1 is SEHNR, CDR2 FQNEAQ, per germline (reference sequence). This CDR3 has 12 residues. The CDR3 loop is CASSQVQETQYF. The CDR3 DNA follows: TGTGCCAGCAGCCAGGTGCAAGAGACCCAGTACTTC.

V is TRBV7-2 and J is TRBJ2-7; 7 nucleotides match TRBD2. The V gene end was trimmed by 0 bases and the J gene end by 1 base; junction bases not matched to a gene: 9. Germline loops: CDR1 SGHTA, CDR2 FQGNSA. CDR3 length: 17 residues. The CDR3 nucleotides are TGTGCCAGCAGCTTAGCGGGGGTGGGAGGGCCTTCCTACGAGCAGTACTTC. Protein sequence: CASSLAGVGGPSYEQYF. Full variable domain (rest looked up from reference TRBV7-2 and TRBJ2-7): GAGVSQSPSNKVTEKGKDVELRCDPISGHTALYWYRQSLGQGLEFLIYFQGNSAPDKSGLPSDRFSAERTGGSVSTLTIQRTQQEDSAVYLCASSLAGVGGPSYEQYFGPGTRLTVT.

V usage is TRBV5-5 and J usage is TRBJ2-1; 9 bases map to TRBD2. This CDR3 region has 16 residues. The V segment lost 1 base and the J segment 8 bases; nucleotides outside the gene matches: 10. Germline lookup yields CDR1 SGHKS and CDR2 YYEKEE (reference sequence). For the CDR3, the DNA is TGTGCCAGCAGCTTGCCTGTAGCGGGAGTGTATTATGAGCAGTTCTTC. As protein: CASSLPVAGVYYEQFF.

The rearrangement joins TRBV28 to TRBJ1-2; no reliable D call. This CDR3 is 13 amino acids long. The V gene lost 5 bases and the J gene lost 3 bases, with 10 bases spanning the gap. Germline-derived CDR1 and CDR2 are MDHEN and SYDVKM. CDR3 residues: CASSGGLDYGYTF. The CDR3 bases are TGTGCCAGCAGTGGCGGTCTGGACTATGGCTACACCTTC.

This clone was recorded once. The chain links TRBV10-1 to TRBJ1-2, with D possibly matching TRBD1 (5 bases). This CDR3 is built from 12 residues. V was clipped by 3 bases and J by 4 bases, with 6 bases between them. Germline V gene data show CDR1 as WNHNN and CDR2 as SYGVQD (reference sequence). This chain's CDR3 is CASSDTGYGYTF. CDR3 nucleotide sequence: TGCGCCAGCAGTGATACAGGCTATGGCTACACCTTC.

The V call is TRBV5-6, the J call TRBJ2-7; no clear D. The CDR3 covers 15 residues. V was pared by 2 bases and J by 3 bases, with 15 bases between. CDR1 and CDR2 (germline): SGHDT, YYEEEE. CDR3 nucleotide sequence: TGTGCCAGCAGCTTAAGGCCGGCGGATATCTACGAGCAGTACTTC. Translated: CASSLRPADIYEQYF.

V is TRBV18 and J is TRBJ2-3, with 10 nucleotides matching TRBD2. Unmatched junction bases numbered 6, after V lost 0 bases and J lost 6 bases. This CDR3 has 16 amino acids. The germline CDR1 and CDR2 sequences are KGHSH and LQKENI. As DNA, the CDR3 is TGTGCCAGCTCACCACCGGGGCTAGCGGGAGCTGATACGCAGTATTTT. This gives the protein CASSPPGLAGADTQYF.